This T cell receptor beta chain was obtained from a study of T cells in Graves' hyperthyroidism and ophthalmopathy (dated by TCRdb to between 2019 and 2020). General notes on the study: Peripheral blood samples were taken at initial diagnosis, before any treatment was given. For training and testing, the 80 to 100 patients in the discovery cohort were randomly divided in a 7:3 ratio. In addition, the study compared T-cell repertoires in thyroid tissue and in blood from several Graves' hyperthyroidism patients. To identify TCR V-J signatures that set the groups apart, the researchers used a discovery cohort of about a hundred patients, made up of 40 to 45 with Graves' ophthalmopathy and 57 with stable Graves' hyperthyroidism. TCR Vbeta CDR3 sequencing of 130 to 150 peripheral blood samples (under 45 ophthalmopathy, under 80 hyperthyroidism and about 17 progressor patients) is reported in the paper. After blood sampling, hyperthyroidism patients were treated with methimazole at a starting dose of 30 mg daily, and ophthalmopathy patients were treated with high-dose intravenous methylprednisolone. An independent validation cohort of 18 to 20 hyperthyroidism patients and 17 patients who later progressed to ophthalmopathy tested prospective prediction of ophthalmopathy. The full study reports these points: No statistical method was used to fix the sample size in advance, and group allocation was not hidden from the investigators. Most expanded thyroid clonotypes (frequency above 0.001) were also detected in blood, a finding suggesting that blood repertoires may reflect thyroid immune responses. In validation, the model predicted progression to ophthalmopathy a median of roughly 6.5 months before onset, with about 70% sensitivity and roughly 77% specificity. A model built on a 13 V-J signature distinguished ophthalmopathy from stable hyperthyroidism, reaching roughly 88% sensitivity and around 81% specificity in cross-validation and 80%/75% in testing.

A patient counted as having stable Graves' hyperthyroidism if no progression to ophthalmopathy occurred over 18 months of follow-up. Hyperthyroidism patients were newly diagnosed, had a disease duration of under 2 months, and were aged 18 to 65 years. The study excluded patients with uncontrolled infections, other autoimmune diseases, pregnancy or lactation. Diagnoses were established on the basis of clinical symptoms, serum thyroxine and TRAb, thyroid ultrasound, and orbital computed tomography. PBMCs were separated from over 9 ml of fresh peripheral blood using Ficoll-Paque density gradient centrifugation. Total RNA was extracted with Trizol reagent, and quality was checked on an Agilent 2100 Bioanalyzer. TCR beta CDR3 regions were amplified from RNA transcripts. For the first round of RT-PCR on the TCR CDR3, the HTBI primer set was used together with the Qiagen OneStep RT-PCR kit. Libraries were constructed in a second round of multiplex PCR, after which size selection and purification were carried out. Libraries were sequenced paired-end with 100 bp reads on an Illumina HiSeq2000. The study's processing was this. SOAPnuke was used to process the raw data, removing reads that contained adapters or uncalled bases, had a mean Phred below 15, or lacked an exact match to the constant primer or identifier. High-quality paired reads were merged with COPE v1.2.5, and unique nucleotide sequences were defined as clonotypes. MiTCR v1.1 was used to align the clonotypes against IMGT TRBV, TRBD and TRBJ reference segments. The analysis was restricted to V-J combinations with a frequency above 0.0001, which together covered roughly 99% of the repertoires. A TCS score was defined as the ratio of F50 (clonal expansion) to E x V (chaos), with BLOSUM62-based TCRdist applied between CDR3 peptides within each V-J. Welch's t-statistics and random forest reduced around 520 V-J features to about 13, which were used in a naive Bayes classifier (R e1071). The similarity between thyroid and blood repertoires was quantified using the Morisita-Horn index. TCRdb redid the processing of the public reads, applying fastp at Q25 and MiXCR, and retained in-frame beta chains. For every CDR3 protein sequence, its rows merge into one entry that carries the most common genes and DNA. These V and J calls rely on TCRdb rather than the paper's analysis. The sample table contains hundreds of thousands of distinct CDR3 sequences; only one count was recorded for over 35% of them. Around 29% of the sample belongs to the ten largest clones.

In its sample, this clonotype was seen many times. Its antigen target is currently unknown. Base qualities are not recorded, but no much larger clone differs from it by a single base. The material sequenced was blood. The receptor comes from a middle-aged woman with Graves' hyperthyroidism.

The CDR3 region has the sequence CASSPTGDEAFF. The DNA sequence is given as TGTGCCAGCAGCCCTACAGGGGACGAAGCTTTCTTT. The chain links TRBV7-3 with TRBJ1-1, with 7 bases in between that match TRBD1. V is pruned by 5 bases and J by 8 bases, leaving 5 bases of the junction without a gene match. There are 12 amino acids in the CDR3, from cysteine to phenylalanine inclusive. Solely the CDR3 DNA is kept, with 36 bases framed from the first base. As encoded in the germline V gene, CDR1 is SGHTA while CDR2 is FQGTGA.